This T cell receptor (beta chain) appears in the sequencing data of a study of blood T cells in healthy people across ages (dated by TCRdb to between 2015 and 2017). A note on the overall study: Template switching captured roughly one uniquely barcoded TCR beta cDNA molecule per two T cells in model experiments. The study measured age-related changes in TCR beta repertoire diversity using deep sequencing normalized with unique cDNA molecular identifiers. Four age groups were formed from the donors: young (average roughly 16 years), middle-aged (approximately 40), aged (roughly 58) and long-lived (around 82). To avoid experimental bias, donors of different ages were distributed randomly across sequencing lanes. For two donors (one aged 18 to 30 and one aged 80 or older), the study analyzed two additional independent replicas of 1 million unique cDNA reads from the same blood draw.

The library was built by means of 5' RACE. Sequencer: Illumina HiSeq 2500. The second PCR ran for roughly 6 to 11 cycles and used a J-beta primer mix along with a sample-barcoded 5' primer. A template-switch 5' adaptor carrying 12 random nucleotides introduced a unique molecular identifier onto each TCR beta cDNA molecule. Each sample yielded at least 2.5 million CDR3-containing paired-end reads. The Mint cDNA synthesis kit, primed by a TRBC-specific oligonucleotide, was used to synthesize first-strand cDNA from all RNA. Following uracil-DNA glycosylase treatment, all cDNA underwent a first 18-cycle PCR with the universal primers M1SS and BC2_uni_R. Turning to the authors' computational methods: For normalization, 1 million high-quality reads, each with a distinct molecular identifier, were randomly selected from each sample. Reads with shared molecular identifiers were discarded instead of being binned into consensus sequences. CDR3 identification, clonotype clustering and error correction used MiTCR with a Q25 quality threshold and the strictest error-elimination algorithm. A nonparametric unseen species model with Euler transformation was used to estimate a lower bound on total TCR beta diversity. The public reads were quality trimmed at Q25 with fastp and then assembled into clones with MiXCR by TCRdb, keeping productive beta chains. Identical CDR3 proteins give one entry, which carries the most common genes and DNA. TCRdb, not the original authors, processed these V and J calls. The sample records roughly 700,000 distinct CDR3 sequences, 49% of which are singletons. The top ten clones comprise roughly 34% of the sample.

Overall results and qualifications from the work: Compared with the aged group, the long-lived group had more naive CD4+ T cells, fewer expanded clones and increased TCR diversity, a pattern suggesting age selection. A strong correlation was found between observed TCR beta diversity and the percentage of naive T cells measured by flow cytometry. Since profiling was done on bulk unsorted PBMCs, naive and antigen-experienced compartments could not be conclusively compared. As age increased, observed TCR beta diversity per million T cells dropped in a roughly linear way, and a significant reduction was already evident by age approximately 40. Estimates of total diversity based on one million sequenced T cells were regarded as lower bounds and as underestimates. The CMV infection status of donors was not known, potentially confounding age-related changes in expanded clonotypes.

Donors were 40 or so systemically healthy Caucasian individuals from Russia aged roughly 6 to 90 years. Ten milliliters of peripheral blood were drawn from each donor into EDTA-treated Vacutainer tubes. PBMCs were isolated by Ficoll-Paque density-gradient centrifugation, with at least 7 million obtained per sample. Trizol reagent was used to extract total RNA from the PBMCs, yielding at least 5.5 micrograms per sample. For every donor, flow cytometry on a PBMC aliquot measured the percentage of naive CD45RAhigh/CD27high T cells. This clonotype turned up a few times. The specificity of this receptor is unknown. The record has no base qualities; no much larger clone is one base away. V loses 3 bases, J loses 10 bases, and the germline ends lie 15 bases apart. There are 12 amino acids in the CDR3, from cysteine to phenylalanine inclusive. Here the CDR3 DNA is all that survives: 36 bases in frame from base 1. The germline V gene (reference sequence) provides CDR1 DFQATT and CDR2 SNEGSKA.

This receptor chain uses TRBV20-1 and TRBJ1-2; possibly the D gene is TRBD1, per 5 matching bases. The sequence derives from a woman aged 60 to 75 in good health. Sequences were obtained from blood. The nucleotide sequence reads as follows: TGCAGTGCTAGTGATGGGGCGGTCTACTACACCTTC. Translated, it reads CSASDGAVYYTF.